The rows below give T cell receptor beta chains drawn from one sample of a study of CD8+ T cells in alopecia areata. Clones were sequenced by immunoSEQ multiplex PCR, and TCRdb holds only the in-frame ones, with some missing. The table has over 200,000 clones, about 60% seen once; the top ten hold under 0.5%. The source material was CD4+ T cells sorted from blood, sampled at week 0. These receptors were taken from a human donor with alopecia areata. The conserved cysteine and the conserved F or W are not part of the CDR3 here. The size of a clone is reported for some rows only, either as once, few or many, or as a class for expanded clones.

size,J,V,length,CDR3
.,TRBJ1-2,TRBV6-6,11,ASSRGSLYGYT
.,TRBJ2-7,TRBV13,12,ASSLVRDSYEQY
few,TRBJ2-3,TRBV7-2,13,ASSFSGAPTDTQY
.,TRBJ2-1,TRBV5-1,11,ASSPRDYNEQF
few,TRBJ2-2,TRBV30,15,AWSHGLAGVLAGELF
.,TRBJ1-1,TRBV5-4,13,ASSLDRGKVTEAF
few,TRBJ1-1,TRBV5-1,12,ASTPTGQGSEAF
.,TRBJ2-5,TRBV23-1,13,ASSQLGHQGETQY
.,TRBJ1-2,TRBV6-5,13,ASSYSSSGAYGYT
.,TRBJ2-1,TRBV21-1,13,ASTGGFGMGHEQF
once,TRBJ2-5,TRBV27,15,ASSPPGLAGGRETQY
few,TRBJ1-3,TRBV7-9,13,ASSLNQGYGNTIY
.,TRBJ2-5,TRBV30,14,AWSVGNRLAGETQY
once,TRBJ1-1,TRBV4-1,14,ASSQDDRDPNTEAF
once,TRBJ1-2,TRBV30,13,AWMTEDRLNYGYT
.,TRBJ2-5,TRBV7-8,11,ASSHGHQETQY
few,TRBJ2-3,TRBV29-1,12,SVGGVGGTDTQY
.,TRBJ1-2,TRBV6-1,10,ASQGHNYGYT
few,TRBJ2-3,TRBV18,14,ASSPGLAELRDTQY
once,TRBJ2-3,TRBV7-9,11,ASSLAAVDTQY
many,TRBJ1-1,TRBV29-1,9,SSGQGPSAF
.,TRBJ1-4,TRBV6-5,12,ASRPGQGNEKLF
.,TRBJ2-1,TRBV4-1,13,ASSQLMIAYNEQF
.,TRBJ2-1,TRBV29-1,9,SAGRGNEQF
.,TRBJ1-3,TRBV6-5,9,ASSYGGAIY
few,TRBJ2-2,TRBV29-1,12,SVDPTGNTGELF
.,TRBJ1-1,TRBV9,11,ASSVGSPDEAF
few,TRBJ1-2,TRBV18,14,ASSPPRGGSGYGYT
.,TRBJ2-5,TRBV9,14,ASSVTVTGIQETQY
few,TRBJ2-1,TRBV14,15,ASSQAGFFSSYNEQF
.,TRBJ1-1,TRBV2,11,AMRREANTEAF
few,TRBJ1-1,TRBV30,11,AWSVWANTEAF
.,TRBJ2-2,TRBV5-1,9,ACRGTGELF
.,TRBJ2-1,TRBV6-1,11,ASSGASGGISL
.,TRBJ1-2,TRBV30,14,AWSPTLRDRGGSYT
few,TRBJ1-1,TRBV29-1,12,SVVWGRWNTEAF
.,TRBJ1-1,TRBV23-1,13,ASSQSQGINTEAF
.,TRBJ1-2,TRBV5-1,13,ASSLGQGPNYGYT
.,TRBJ2-4,TRBV11-2,13,ASSSGLAGSYIQY
.,TRBJ1-6,TRBV2,13,ASRQGDTHNSPLH
.,TRBJ1-1,TRBV6-5,11,ASHPGTNTEAF
.,TRBJ1-2,TRBV30,10,ACQRAVGGYT
few,TRBJ2-7,TRBV18,12,ASSPRQQGYEQY
few,TRBJ1-5,TRBV29-1,13,SVGETGMGNQPQH
few,TRBJ2-6,TRBV30,16,AWSVQRQTASGANVLT
.,TRBJ1-1,TRBV30,10,AWRGLETEAF
.,TRBJ2-3,TRBV5-6,14,ASSPKTQLHTDTQY
.,TRBJ2-7,TRBV6-5,10,ASSSSRSEQY
.,TRBJ2-1,TRBV25-1,14,ASSEYRGTSYNEQF
.,TRBJ1-1,TRBV15,14,ATSRDLGTVSGEAF
.,TRBJ1-1,TRBV30,12,AWSLADKPLKAF